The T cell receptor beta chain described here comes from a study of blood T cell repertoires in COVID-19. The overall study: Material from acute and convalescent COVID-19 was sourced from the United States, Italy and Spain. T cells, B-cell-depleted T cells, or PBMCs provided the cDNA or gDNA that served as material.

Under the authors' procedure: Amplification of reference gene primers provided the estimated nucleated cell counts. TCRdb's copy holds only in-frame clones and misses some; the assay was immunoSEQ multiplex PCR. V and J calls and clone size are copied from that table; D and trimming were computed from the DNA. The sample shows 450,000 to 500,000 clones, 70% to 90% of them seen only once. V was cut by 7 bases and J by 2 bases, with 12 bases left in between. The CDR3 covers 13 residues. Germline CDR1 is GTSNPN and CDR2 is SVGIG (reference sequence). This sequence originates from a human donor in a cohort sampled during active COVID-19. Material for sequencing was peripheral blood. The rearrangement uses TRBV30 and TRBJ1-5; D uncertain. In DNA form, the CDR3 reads TGTGCCTTACTCGAGGGAGGCAATCAGCCCCAGCATTTT. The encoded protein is CALLEGGNQPQHF.